Listed below are T cell receptor beta chains from one sample, sequenced in a study of cytomegalovirus exposure and HLA in healthy donors. Some clones are missing from TCRdb's copy, which holds only in-frame ones; the method was immunoSEQ multiplex PCR. The sample comprises about 76,000 clones, over 60% of which are singletons, and over 8.5% rests with the top ten. Sequenced input: PBMCs. The receptors stem from a woman in her thirties or forties in good health and CMV-seropositive. Each CDR3 is given with its conserved first and last residue. A D gene is named only where the DNA matches it firmly. Part of the rows lack a size; the others show once, few, many or a class for expanded clones.

clone size | J gene | V gene | D gene | CDR3 protein | CDR3 DNA
NA | TRBJ1-4 | TRBV2 | NA | CASSIGVGNEKLFF | TGTGCCAGCAGTATCGGGGTAGGCAATGAAAAACTGTTTTTT
NA | TRBJ2-3 | TRBV5-1 | NA | CASSLDQTGTDTQYF | TGCGCCAGCAGCTTGGACCAGACAGGCACAGATACGCAGTATTTT
NA | TRBJ1-2 | TRBV4-1 | NA | CASSQGGLGNYGYTF | TGCGCCAGCAGCCAAGGGGGACTGGGGAACTATGGCTACACCTTC
NA | TRBJ2-7 | TRBV7-6 | TRBD1 | CASSGRTGPTYEQYF | TGTGCCAGCAGCGGTCGGACAGGCCCGACCTACGAGCAGTACTTC
NA | TRBJ1-2 | TRBV29-1 | TRBD1 | CSVGPPGQGAAYGYTF | TGCAGCGTCGGGCCCCCGGGACAGGGGGCGGCCTATGGCTACACCTTC
few | TRBJ1-1 | TRBV5-1 | NA | CASSLEVDSEAFF | TGCGCCAGCAGCTTGGAGGTGGACAGTGAAGCTTTCTTT
few | TRBJ2-7 | TRBV2 | NA | CASAGEASSYEQYF | TGTGCCAGCGCCGGGGAAGCGTCCTCCTACGAGCAGTACTTC
NA | TRBJ1-1 | TRBV30 | TRBD1 | CAWSLTGMNTEAFF | TGTGCCTGGAGTTTGACAGGGATGAACACTGAAGCTTTCTTT
NA | TRBJ1-1 | TRBV11-1 | NA | CASSFLPGKTEAFF | TGTGCCAGCAGCTTTCTTCCAGGGAAAACTGAAGCTTTCTTT
NA | TRBJ2-2 | TRBV19 | TRBD1 | CASSMRTGGLIGKGTGELFF | TGTGCCAGTAGTATGCGGACAGGGGGTTTGATCGGGAAGGGCACCGGGGAGCTGTTTTTT
once | TRBJ2-7 | TRBV5-1 | NA | CASSGAYEQYF | TGCGCCAGCAGCGGAGCCTACGAGCAGTACTTC
NA | TRBJ2-7 | TRBV19 | TRBD1 | CASRDSSGTGTYEQYF | TGTGCCAGTAGAGATTCCAGCGGGACAGGGACCTACGAGCAGTACTTC
NA | TRBJ2-7 | TRBV25-1 | NA | CASSQPGSVSYEQYF | TGTGCCAGCAGTCAACCCGGGTCCGTCTCCTACGAGCAGTACTTC
NA | TRBJ2-7 | TRBV4-2 | TRBD1 | CASSQADRLGEQYF | TGTGCCAGCAGCCAAGCGGACAGGCTTGGGGAGCAGTACTTC
NA | TRBJ1-2 | TRBV6-5 | TRBD1 | CASRSGTGYGYTF | TGTGCCAGCAGGTCCGGGACAGGGTATGGCTACACCTTC
NA | TRBJ1-1 | TRBV6-4 | NA | CASSPQGWGTEAFF | TGTGCCAGCAGCCCCCAGGGGTGGGGCACTGAAGCTTTCTTT
NA | TRBJ1-1 | TRBV7-2 | NA | CASSSGTANTEAFF | TGTGCCAGCAGCTCCGGCACAGCCAACACTGAAGCTTTCTTT
NA | TRBJ2-6 | TRBV27 | TRBD1 | CASSLMGQGYSGANVLTF | TGTGCCAGCAGTTTAATGGGACAGGGATACTCTGGGGCCAACGTCCTGACTTTC
once | TRBJ1-4 | TRBV6-5 | NA | CASSSEGGDLKLFF | TGTGCCAGCAGCTCAGAAGGTGGGGACTTAAAACTGTTTTTT
NA | TRBJ2-7 | TRBV30 | TRBD2 | CAWSVPSTSGRDNPYEQYF | TGTGCCTGGAGTGTACCGAGTACTAGCGGGAGGGATAACCCCTACGAGCAGTACTTC
NA | TRBJ1-6 | TRBV28 | NA | CASSLFTVFGKGPLHF | TGTGCCAGCAGTTTATTCACGGTGTTCGGGAAGGGCCCCCTCCACTTT
NA | TRBJ1-1 | TRBV10-3 | TRBD1 | CAISEGTGEAEAFF | TGTGCCATCAGTGAGGGGACAGGGGAGGCTGAAGCTTTCTTT
NA | TRBJ2-1 | TRBV5-1 | TRBD2 | CASTLTSGGGNEQFF | TGCGCCAGCACCCTGACTAGCGGAGGTGGAAATGAGCAGTTCTTC
NA | TRBJ1-2 | TRBV6-5 | TRBD1 | CASSYATGGDYGYTF | TGTGCCAGCAGTTACGCTACAGGGGGCGACTATGGCTACACCTTC
NA | TRBJ2-5 | TRBV9 | TRBD2 | CASSVGIAGVKETQYF | TGTGCCAGCAGCGTAGGAATAGCGGGGGTGAAAGAGACCCAGTACTTC
once | TRBJ1-5 | TRBV30 | NA | CAWSTKSGYPQHF | TGTGCCTGGAGCACTAAATCAGGGTATCCCCAGCATTTT
NA | TRBJ2-7 | TRBV6-5 | NA | CASSYNMDYEQYF | TGTGCCAGCAGTTACAATATGGACTACGAGCAGTACTTC
NA | TRBJ1-2 | TRBV30 | NA | CAWSNGLRDYPF | TGTGCCTGGAGTAACGGACTCAGAGACTACCCCTTC
few | TRBJ2-7 | TRBV29-1 | TRBD1 | CSASGTGENQLRGYEQYF | TGCAGCGCGTCCGGGACAGGGGAAAATCAGCTCAGGGGATACGAGCAGTACTTC
NA | TRBJ2-1 | TRBV7-2 | TRBD2 | CASSLSSGGYNEQFF | TGTGCCAGCAGCTTATCTAGCGGGGGCTACAATGAGCAGTTCTTC
NA | TRBJ2-7 | TRBV6-5 | TRBD2 | CASSHRLAEYEQYF | TGTGCCAGCAGCCACAGACTAGCGGAATACGAGCAGTACTTC
NA | TRBJ1-2 | TRBV4-2 | NA | CASSPEGGFYGYTF | TGTGCCAGCAGCCCCGAGGGGGGGTTCTATGGCTACACCTTC
NA | TRBJ1-1 | TRBV6-5 | TRBD1 | CASRKRQGGGEAFF | TGTGCCAGCAGGAAAAGACAGGGAGGAGGGGAAGCTTTCTTT
once | TRBJ1-6 | TRBV7-2 | TRBD1 | CASSRQGLNSPLHF | TGTGCCAGCAGTCGACAGGGGCTTAATTCACCCCTCCACTTT
NA | TRBJ1-3 | TRBV7-8 | NA | CASSSFRDSGNTIYF | TGTGCCAGCAGCTCGTTCAGGGATAGTGGAAACACCATATATTTT
few | TRBJ1-1 | TRBV5-1 | NA | CASSLGRGGNTEAFF | TGCGCCAGCAGCTTGGGTAGGGGGGGAAACACTGAAGCTTTCTTT
NA | TRBJ1-1 | TRBV4-1 | NA | CASSDTETVEAFF | TGCGCCAGCAGCGATACCGAGACAGTAGAAGCTTTCTTT
NA | TRBJ2-7 | TRBV5-6 | TRBD2 | CASSWGLAGNEQYF | TGTGCCAGCAGCTGGGGACTAGCGGGAAACGAGCAGTACTTC
NA | TRBJ2-3 | TRBV7-9 | NA | CASSVRGGVLRTDTQYF | TGTGCCAGCAGCGTGAGGGGGGGTGTACTCCGCACAGATACGCAGTATTTT
NA | TRBJ1-2 | TRBV7-2 | TRBD1 | CASSLVGQVVRYTF | TGTGCCAGCAGCTTAGTGGGACAGGTTGTACGATACACCTTC
NA | TRBJ1-3 | TRBV6-5 | NA | CASSYAASGNTIYF | TGTGCCAGCAGTTATGCGGCCTCTGGAAACACCATATATTTT
NA | TRBJ2-5 | TRBV7-2 | NA | CASSSQGGGVETQYF | TGTGCCAGCAGCTCGCAGGGTGGCGGGGTAGAGACCCAGTACTTC
few | TRBJ2-7 | TRBV29-1 | NA | CSVKQTGDEQYF | TGCAGCGTGAAGCAGACAGGAGACGAGCAGTACTTC
many | TRBJ2-3 | TRBV10-2 | TRBD2 | CASREEGASGRPTDTQYF | TGCGCCAGCAGGGAAGAGGGGGCTAGCGGGAGACCCACAGATACGCAGTATTTT
few | TRBJ1-1 | TRBV7-2 | NA | CASSLVRGTEAFF | TGTGCCAGCAGCTTAGTCAGGGGAACTGAAGCTTTCTTT
NA | TRBJ1-1 | TRBV7-2 | NA | CASSQGQGILSGAFF | TGTGCCAGCAGTCAAGGGCAGGGAATACTTTCCGGAGCTTTCTTT
few | TRBJ1-1 | TRBV6-6 | TRBD1 | CASSVTGADTEAFF | TGTGCCAGCAGTGTTACAGGGGCCGACACTGAAGCTTTCTTT
once | TRBJ2-7 | TRBV28 | TRBD1 | CASSGIRQGQMYEQYF | TGTGCCAGCAGTGGCATTCGACAGGGGCAAATGTACGAGCAGTACTTC
NA | TRBJ2-3 | TRBV28 | TRBD1 | CASRGQGRGDTQYF | TGTGCCAGCAGGGGACAGGGCCGAGGAGATACGCAGTATTTT
NA | TRBJ1-4 | TRBV5-6 | NA | CASSQGRVNEKLFF | TGTGCCAGCAGCCAGGGCCGAGTTAATGAAAAACTGTTTTTT
NA | TRBJ1-5 | TRBV27 | TRBD1 | CASSRLTGASNQPQHF | TGTGCCAGCAGTCGACTAACAGGGGCTAGCAATCAGCCCCAGCATTTT
once | TRBJ1-1 | TRBV6-5 | NA | CASSQGSTEAFF | TGTGCCAGCAGTCAGGGATCCACTGAAGCTTTCTTT